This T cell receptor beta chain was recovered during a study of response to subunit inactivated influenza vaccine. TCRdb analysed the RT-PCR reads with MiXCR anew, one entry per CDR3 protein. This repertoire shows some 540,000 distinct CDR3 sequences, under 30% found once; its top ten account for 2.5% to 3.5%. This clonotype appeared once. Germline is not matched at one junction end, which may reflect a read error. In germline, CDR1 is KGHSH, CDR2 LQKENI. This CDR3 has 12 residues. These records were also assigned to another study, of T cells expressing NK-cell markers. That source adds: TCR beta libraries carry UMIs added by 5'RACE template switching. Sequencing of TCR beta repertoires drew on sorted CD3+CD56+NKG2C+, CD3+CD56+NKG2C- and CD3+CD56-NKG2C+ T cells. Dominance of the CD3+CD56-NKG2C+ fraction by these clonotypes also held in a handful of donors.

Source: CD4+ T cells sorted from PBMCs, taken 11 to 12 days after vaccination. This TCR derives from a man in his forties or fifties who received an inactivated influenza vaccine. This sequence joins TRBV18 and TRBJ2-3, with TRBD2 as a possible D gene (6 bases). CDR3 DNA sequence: TGTGCCTGCTCGGAGGGCGCAGATACGCAGTATTTT. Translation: CACSEGADTQYF.